This TCR beta chain came from a study of blood T cell repertoires in COVID-19. On the study more broadly: The United States, Italy and Spain supplied acute and convalescent COVID-19 samples. In each case, the material was cDNA or gDNA derived from T cells, B-cell-depleted T cells, or PBMCs.

In the original processing: Scientists estimated how many nucleated cells there were by amplifying reference gene primers. Profiling relied on immunoSEQ multiplex PCR, and the TCRdb table lists in-frame clones only, not all of them. V and J calls and clone size are given by that table; D and trimming were obtained from the DNA. The data hold about 250,000 clones, with 88% observed a single time. CDR3 size: 16 residues. With V trimmed by 5 bases and J by 8 bases, 9 bases remained unmatched. Germline-derived CDR1 and CDR2 are LNHDA and SQIVND (reference sequence). This clonotype was sampled from a woman younger than 45 with acute or convalescent COVID-19. The chain employs TRBV19 and TRBJ1-4, with 12 bases identical to TRBD1. Sequenced material: peripheral blood. CDR3 sequence: CASSPETGTGGEKLFF. The DNA for the CDR3 is TGTGCCAGTAGTCCCGAGACCGGGACAGGGGGCGAAAAACTGTTTTTT.